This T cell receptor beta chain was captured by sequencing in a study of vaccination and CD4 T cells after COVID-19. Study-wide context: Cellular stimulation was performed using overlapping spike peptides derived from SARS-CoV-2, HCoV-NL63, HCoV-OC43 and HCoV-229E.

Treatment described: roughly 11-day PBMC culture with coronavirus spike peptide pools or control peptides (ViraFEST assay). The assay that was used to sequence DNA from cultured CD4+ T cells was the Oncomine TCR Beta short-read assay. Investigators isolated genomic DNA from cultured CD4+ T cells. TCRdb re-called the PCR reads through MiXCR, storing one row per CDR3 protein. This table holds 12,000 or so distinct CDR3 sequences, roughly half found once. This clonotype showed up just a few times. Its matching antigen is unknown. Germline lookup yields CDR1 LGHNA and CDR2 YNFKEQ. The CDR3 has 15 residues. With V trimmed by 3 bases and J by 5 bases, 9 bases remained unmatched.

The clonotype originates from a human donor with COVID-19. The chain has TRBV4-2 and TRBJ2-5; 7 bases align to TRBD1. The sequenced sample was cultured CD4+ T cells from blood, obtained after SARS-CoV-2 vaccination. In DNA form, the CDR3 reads TGTGCCAGCAGCCATGTAACAGGGGATGGTGAGACCCAGTACTTC. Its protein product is CASSHVTGDGETQYF.